This record looks at one T cell receptor (beta chain) sequence and its context. Trimming at V came to 1 base and at J to 8 bases, leaving 11 bases not matched to a gene. The CDR3 is 15 amino acids. Per germline, CDR1 SGHNT and CDR2 YYREEE (reference sequence). Method: immunoSEQ multiplex PCR; TCRdb's copy keeps in-frame clones and lacks some. Found here are about 440,000 clones, about 90% of them singletons; the top ten hold approximately 0.65%. This record belongs to a study of blood T cell repertoires in COVID-19. Sequencing was done on a sample of PBMCs or T cells enriched from blood (not recorded which). This clonotype was obtained from a man younger than 35 who had recovered from COVID-19. The chain uses TRBV5-4 and TRBJ1-1; 7 positions match TRBD1. The chain's CDR3 is CASSLWGSRGHEAFF. In nucleotides, the CDR3 is TGTGCCAGCAGCTTGTGGGGAAGTAGGGGGCACGAAGCTTTCTTT.